This entry lists 26 T cell receptor beta chains sequenced from one sample in a study of T cell repertoires in cytomegalovirus infection. TCRdb itself ran the reads through MiXCR, one entry per CDR3 protein. The table lists 400,000 or so distinct CDR3 sequences, about a third of them singletons. The sample taken for sequencing was PBMCs. The receptors come from a human donor in good health (CMV status not recorded). Some clones in this sample may be carry-over from other donors' samples.

Concerning this clonotype itself: Because it lacks the conserved phenylalanine or tryptophan at the end, this CDR3 is likely a read error. The chain is built from TRBV6-6 and TRBJ1-1; no reliable D call. From germline, CDR1 is MNHNY and CDR2 SVGAGI (reference sequence). CDR3 length: 16 residues. CDR3 region: CASSPRLVSPNTEAFL. The DNA for the CDR3 is TGTGCAAGCAGTCCGCGACTTGTTTCGCCGAACACTGAAGCTTTCTTG.

The sample holds many counts of this clonotype. The chain recombines TRBV7-3 with TRBJ1-2; D is perhaps TRBD1 (5 bases). Germline loops: CDR1 SGHTA, CDR2 FQGTGA. The CDR3 spans 12 residues. The germline V and J ends were trimmed by 5 bases and 7 bases, with 11 bases remaining between them. The CDR3 DNA reads TGTGCCAGCAGCGCGCCAGGGTCTGGCTACACCTTC. Amino acid sequence: CASSAPGSGYTF.

The V call is TRBV10-2, the J call TRBJ1-3, with unresolved D. With 3 bases removed from V and 0 bases from J, the gap between germline ends came to 6 bases. From germline, CDR1 is WSHSY and CDR2 SAAADI. The CDR3 is 14 residues long. The CDR3 here is CASSENYSGNTIYF. The DNA of the CDR3 is TGCGCCAGCAGTGAAAACTACTCTGGAAACACCATATATTTT.

This clonotype was detected only a few times. J is TRBJ1-1 and V is TRBV6-2 or TRBV6-3; unclear D gene. This CDR3 region has 13 residues. The ends were cut back, 4 bases at V and 7 bases at J, with 13 bases in the middle. Germline CDR1 and CDR2: MNHEY and SVGEGT. The CDR3 protein is CASSSAPPREAFF. In DNA, the CDR3 is TGTGCCAGCAGTTCAGCCCCGCCCCGTGAAGCTTTCTTT.

This clonotype was detected a few times. The chain uses TRBV11-1 and TRBJ1-6, with 10 bases lining up with TRBD1. V lost 4 bases to trimming and J lost 10 bases; unmatched junction nucleotides: 1. The CDR3 is made up of 13 amino acids. Germline lookup yields CDR1 SGHAT and CDR2 FQDESV (reference sequence). The DNA for the CDR3 is TGTGCCAGCAGCTGGACAGGGGGGTCACCCCTCCACTTT. Amino acid sequence: CASSWTGGSPLHF. Complete variable domain (other parts from reference TRBV11-1 and TRBJ1-6): EAEVAQSPRYKITEKSQAVAFWCDPISGHATLYWYRQILGQGPELLVQFQDESVVDDSQLPKDRFSAERLKGVDSTLKIQPAELGDSAMYLCASSWTGGSPLHFGNGTRLTVT.

This chain joins TRBV20-1 and TRBJ2-7; the match to TRBD1 covers 8 bases. V lost 5 bases to trimming and J lost 3 bases; unmatched junction nucleotides: 6. The CDR3 consists of 13 residues. Looked up from germline, CDR1 is DFQATT and CDR2 is SNEGSKA (reference sequence). CDR3 protein: CSASDRALYEQYF. The CDR3 DNA sequence: TGCAGTGCTTCGGACAGGGCCCTCTACGAGCAGTACTTC.

This sequence joins TRBV2 and TRBJ2-3; D is possibly TRBD1 or TRBD2 (5 bases each). This CDR3 region has 14 residues. Trimming removed 7 bases from V and 2 bases from J, with 13 bases in between. CDR1 is SNHLY, CDR2 FYNNEI, per germline. The CDR3 DNA reads TGTGCCAGCACCCGGGACGGAGCCACAGATACGCAGTATTTT. Protein sequence: CASTRDGATDTQYF.

This clonotype was found a few times. This chain joins TRBV6-5 and TRBJ2-5; 12 bases are a match to TRBD2. The CDR3 extends over 15 amino acids. V shed 7 bases, J shed 1 base, and the junction held 4 bases outside the gene matches. The V gene's germline CDR1 is MNHEY and CDR2 SVGAGI. The CDR3 loop is CASTSLAGGQETQYF. The CDR3 coding sequence is TGTGCCAGCACCTCACTAGCGGGGGGCCAAGAGACCCAGTACTTC.

This clonotype was seen a few times. The chain has TRBV20-1 and TRBJ2-3, with 8 bases identical to TRBD1. Germline lookup yields CDR1 DFQATT and CDR2 SNEGSKA (reference sequence). CDR3 length: 14 residues. Unmatched junction bases numbered 9, after V lost 6 bases and J lost 4 bases. The DNA of the CDR3 is TGCAGTGCCAGCCCAGGGGGCGCATCAGATACGCAGTATTTT. Translated, it gives CSASPGGASDTQYF.

The rearrangement links TRBV19 to TRBJ2-4; D perhaps matches TRBD1 (6 bases). Germline CDR1 LNHDA, CDR2 SQIVND (reference sequence). The CDR3 consists of 15 residues. Trimming left V 7 bases short and J 7 bases short, with 20 bases between. The CDR3 DNA follows: TGTGCCAGTACGGACCTGCAGGGGCGTCGTAACATTCAGTACTTC. Encoded protein: CASTDLQGRRNIQYF.

This clonotype was observed a handful of times. The genes are TRBV11-2 and TRBJ1-4; maybe TRBD1 (5 bases). Trimming stripped 0 bases from V and 0 bases from J, with 11 bases between. This CDR3 is built from 17 residues. Germline assignment: CDR1 SGHAT and CDR2 FQNNGV. Here the CDR3 DNA reads TGTGCCAGCAGCTTAGATTGGGGGAGCGCAACTAATGAAAAACTGTTTTTT. This sequence encodes CASSLDWGSATNEKLFF.

In regard to this clonotype: Germline is not matched at one junction end, which may reflect a read error. V is TRBV5-3 and J is TRBJ2-1; 7 positions match TRBD2. TRBV5-3 is labeled an ORF, and its function is uncertain. CDR3 length: 14 residues. CDR3 protein: CASRRGSSYNEQLF. CDR3 in DNA: TGTGCCAGCAGGCGGGGGAGCTCCTACAATGAGCAGTTATTC.

This clonotype has a single count. This rearrangement joins TRBV29-1 to TRBJ2-3; D is unresolved. This CDR3 region has 11 residues. Germline-derived CDR1 and CDR2 are SQVTM and ANQGSEA. Trimming shortened V by 5 bases and J by 6 bases, and 9 bases separated the two germline ends. The CDR3 here is CSVRLSDTQYF. In DNA form, the CDR3 reads TGCAGCGTTCGGTTAAGTGATACGCAGTATTTT.

This clonotype has a handful of counts. The chain couples TRBV20-1 to TRBJ1-3; no firm D call. CDR3 length: 12 amino acids. Germline values: CDR1 DFQATT, CDR2 SNEGSKA (reference sequence). Trimming took off 4 bases at V and 4 bases at J, with 8 bases between the two ends. CDR3 nucleotide sequence: TGCAGTGCTAACGGGTTGGGAAACACCATATATTTT. This sequence encodes CSANGLGNTIYF.

In this sample, this clonotype turned up many times. The gene calls are TRBV7-4 and TRBJ2-1, with TRBD2 matching 9 bases. V lost 6 bases and J lost 5; bases outside the gene matches: 14. CDR3 length equals 17 residues. Per germline, CDR1 SGHVT and CDR2 SQSDAQ. DNA for the CDR3: TGTGCCAGCAGGAGCGGGGGGCCCCCGGGGGGTCACAATGAGCAGTTCTTC. This encodes CASRSGGPPGGHNEQFF.

This clonotype was observed many times. V usage is TRBV6-5 and J usage is TRBJ1-4; D not resolved. Germline V gene sequence: CDR1 MNHEY, CDR2 SVGAGI. V was cut by 0 bases and J by 3 bases, with 20 bases left in between. The CDR3 is 19 amino acids. CDR3 residues: CASSYSGIDGPYPNEKLFF. The CDR3 nucleotides are TGTGCCAGCAGTTACTCGGGGATTGACGGGCCCTACCCTAATGAAAAACTGTTTTTT.

This clonotype has ten or more counts. This chain joins TRBV7-2 and TRBJ2-5; maybe TRBD2 (5 bases). Trimming cost V 1 base and J 2 bases, with 11 bases left between them. From germline, CDR1 is SGHTA and CDR2 FQGNSA. The CDR3 runs 15 residues. The CDR3, as DNA: TGTGCCAGCAGCTTAGAAGGAAGGAGGCAAGAGACCCAGTACTTC. It is translated as CASSLEGRRQETQYF. The whole variable domain, remainder taken from reference TRBV7-2 and TRBJ2-5, is GAGVSQSPSNKVTEKGKDVELRCDPISGHTALYWYRQSLGQGLEFLIYFQGNSAPDKSGLPSDRFSAERTGGSVSTLTIQRTQQEDSAVYLCASSLEGRRQETQYFGPGTRLLVL.

This clonotype showed up just a few times. The V gene is TRBV7-2, the J gene TRBJ2-5, with D hard to call. Looked up from germline, CDR1 is SGHTA and CDR2 is FQGNSA. The CDR3 is 13 residues long. V was cut by 1 base and J by 2 bases, with 5 bases left in between. The CDR3 region has the DNA TGTGCCAGCAGCTTAGAAGGGCAAGAGACCCAGTACTTC. Residues: CASSLEGQETQYF.

The chain couples TRBV11-2 to TRBJ2-5; D ambiguous. This CDR3 has 17 amino acids. Trimming pared 0 bases from V and 2 bases from J, leaving 16 bases between. From germline, CDR1 is SGHAT and CDR2 FQNNGV. The CDR3 loop is CASSLDRARMLQETQYF. The CDR3 nucleotides are TGTGCCAGCAGCTTAGATAGGGCCAGGATGCTTCAAGAGACCCAGTACTTC.

Only a few counts were recorded for this clonotype. The chain employs TRBV6-5 and TRBJ1-1; possibly TRBD1 for D (5 bases). The germline CDR1 and CDR2 sequences are MNHEY and SVGAGI. This CDR3 has 14 amino acids. The germline V and J ends were trimmed by 2 bases and 3 bases, with 10 bases remaining between them. CDR3 sequence: CASSYPGRDTEAFF. In DNA form, the CDR3 reads TGTGCCAGCAGTTACCCGGGACGGGACACTGAAGCTTTCTTT.

The chain joins TRBV5-1 to TRBJ2-3; D is possibly TRBD1 or TRBD2 (5 bases each). The V end was cut by 4 bases, the J end by 1 base, with 16 bases between. This CDR3 region has 16 residues. Germline CDR1 and CDR2: SGHRS and YFSETQ. CDR3 sequence: CASSLGGIKGTDTQYF. The CDR3 nucleotides are TGCGCCAGCAGCCTTGGGGGAATCAAGGGCACAGATACGCAGTATTTT. The complete variable domain, with remaining parts taken from reference TRBV5-1 and TRBJ2-3, reads KAGVTQTPRYLIKTRGQQVTLSCSPISGHRSVSWYQQTPGQGLQFLFEYFSETQRNKGNFPGRFSGRQFSNSRSEMNVSTLELGDSALYLCASSLGGIKGTDTQYFGPGTRLTVL.

This clonotype was seen only a few times. V usage is TRBV12-3 or TRBV12-4 and J usage is TRBJ1-5; the D gene is possibly TRBD1 (6 bases). Trimming pared 6 bases from V and 9 bases from J, leaving 12 bases between. The CDR3 has 12 amino acids. The CDR3 DNA sequence: TGTGCCAGCAGCCCCGGACAGTTGCCCCAGCATTTT. Its translation is CASSPGQLPQHF.

V is TRBV23-1 and J is TRBJ1-2, with D maybe TRBD1 (6 bases). TRBV23-1 is treated as an ORF (open reading frame) with a function not yet certain. The V end was cut by 9 bases, the J end by 4 bases, with 12 bases between. The CDR3 has 12 amino acids. The CDR3 sequence: CASYRTAYGYTF. In DNA form, the CDR3 reads TGCGCCAGTTATCGGACAGCCTATGGCTACACCTTC.

As for this clonotype: A much larger clone differs from this one at a single base, so this may be a read error. The V gene is TRBV6-9, the J gene TRBJ2-3, with 7 bases identical to TRBD2. The CDR3 has 15 amino acids. CDR1 is MNHGY and CDR2 is SVAAGI in the germline V gene. The CDR3 region has the DNA TGTGCCAACAGTTCTATCCGGGGGGGCACAGATACGCAGTATTTT. It codes for CANSSIRGGTDTQYF.

The genes are TRBV4-3 and TRBJ2-1; a weak D match, TRBD2 (6 bases). The germline V gene encodes CDR1 LGHNA and CDR2 YSLEER. The CDR3 runs 12 residues. Trimming left V 2 bases short and J 12 bases short, with 11 bases between. The CDR3 reads CASSQSAGMQFF. In DNA, the CDR3 is TGCGCCAGCAGCCAAAGCGCGGGGATGCAGTTCTTC.

This clonotype was found many times. This chain links TRBV19 with TRBJ2-1; TRBD1 agrees at 10 bases. V lost 7 bases and J lost 1; bases outside the gene matches: 4. The germline V gene encodes CDR1 LNHDA and CDR2 SQIVND (reference sequence). The CDR3 runs 15 residues. The CDR3 spells CASIPDRGSYNEQFF. DNA for the CDR3: TGTGCCAGTATCCCGGACAGGGGGTCCTACAATGAGCAGTTCTTC.